Below, 28 T cell receptor beta chains from the same sample are listed, as sequenced in a study of cytomegalovirus exposure and HLA in healthy donors. PCR involved 60 Vbeta and 13 Jbeta primers. Assay used: immunoSEQ multiplex PCR; TCRdb lists only in-frame clones, some missing. The table lists about 210,000 clones, 82% of them singletons. Sequencing was performed on PBMCs. These receptors came from a man aged 35-49 years in good health and CMV-seropositive.

Notes on this clone: At one end, the junction sequence differs from germline, possibly due to a read error. Other DNA sequences in this sample translate to the same CDR3. The chain recombines TRBV30 with TRBJ2-1; no clear D gene. The CDR3 consists of 12 residues. Germline CDR1 GTSNPN, CDR2 SVGIG (reference sequence). DNA of the CDR3: TGCGCCTGGAGTGCGAGGTACAATGAGCAGTTCTTC. Its protein product is CAWSARYNEQFF.

The J gene is TRBJ2-3, the V gene TRBV2, with 8 bases lining up with TRBD1. The CDR3 totals 15 residues. The ends lost 6 bases at V and 3 bases at J; junction bases unmatched: 8. The germline gives CDR1 SNHLY, CDR2 FYNNEI. The chain's CDR3 is CASSPQGATTDTQYF. For the CDR3, the DNA is TGTGCCAGCAGCCCGCAGGGGGCTACGACAGATACGCAGTATTTT.

The V call is TRBV7-6, the J call TRBJ2-3; possible D gene TRBD2, 5 bases. The V end was cut by 0 bases, the J end by 4 bases, with 11 bases between. This CDR3 contains 15 residues. The germline V gene has CDR1 SGHVS and CDR2 FNYEAQ. The CDR3 protein is CASSLAGARPDTQYF. CDR3 DNA: TGTGCCAGCAGCTTAGCGGGAGCCCGCCCAGATACGCAGTATTTT.

As regards this clone: One end of the junction varies from germline; a read error may be responsible. The rearrangement uses TRBV15 and TRBJ2-3; TRBD2 might be the D (6 bases). CDR3 length: 17 amino acids. Looked up from germline, CDR1 is LNHNV and CDR2 is YYDKDF (reference sequence). CDR3 protein: CATSRDFGRPPTDAQYF. In DNA form, the CDR3 reads TGTGCCACCAGCAGAGATTTTGGGAGGCCCCCCACAGATGCGCAGTATTTT.

This clone was recorded once. The chain has TRBV25-1 and TRBJ2-5; the match to TRBD1 covers 7 bases. This CDR3 spans 15 amino acids. Unmatched junction bases numbered 9, after V lost 6 bases and J lost 2 bases. Looked up from germline, CDR1 is MGHDK and CDR2 is SYGVNS. The CDR3 loop is CASRRAGGFQETQYF. As DNA, the CDR3 is TGTGCCAGCAGGAGGGCAGGGGGTTTTCAAGAGACCCAGTACTTC.

This sequence joins TRBV7-3 and TRBJ2-1; 9 bases fit TRBD2. CDR3 length: 16 residues. CDR1 is SGHTA, CDR2 FQGTGA, per germline. Trimming at V came to 5 bases and at J to 4 bases, leaving 9 bases not matched to a gene. DNA for the CDR3: TGTGCCAGCAGCCCCTCTATGGGACTAGCATACAATGAGCAGTTCTTC. This translates into CASSPSMGLAYNEQFF.

The CDR3 reads CSVTGPGTGSYNEQFF. The CDR3 DNA follows: TGCAGCGTTACGGGGCCTGGCACAGGGTCCTACAATGAGCAGTTCTTC. The V and J genes are TRBV29-1 and TRBJ2-1; a weak D match, TRBD1 (6 bases). Per the germline V gene, CDR1 is SQVTM and CDR2 is ANQGSEA. Trimming left V 5 bases short and J 1 base short, with 18 bases between. The CDR3 runs to 16 residues.

The chain links TRBV5-1 to TRBJ2-1, with 7 bases identical to TRBD1. J was trimmed by 4 bases and V by 0 bases; bases with no gene match: 10. The CDR3 is made up of 17 amino acids. CDR1 and CDR2 (germline): SGHRS, YFSETQ. The CDR3 loop is CASSLGYTGELYNEQFF. The CDR3 DNA follows: TGCGCCAGCAGCTTGGGATACACAGGGGAACTATACAATGAGCAGTTCTTC.

This clone was seen only once. The chain links TRBV11-2 to TRBJ1-4, with a tentative D call TRBD1 (5 bases). V lost 1 base to trimming and J lost 0 bases, with 12 bases between them. The CDR3 contains 17 residues. Germline V CDR1 and CDR2: SGHAT, FQNNGV. The CDR3 protein is CASSLVEGRTTNEKLFF. Written as DNA, the CDR3 is TGTGCCAGCAGCTTAGTGGAGGGACGGACAACTAATGAAAAACTGTTTTTT. Drawing the rest from reference TRBV11-2 and TRBJ1-4, the complete variable domain is EAGVAQSPRYKIIEKRQSVAFWCNPISGHATLYWYQQILGQGPKLLIQFQNNGVVDDSQLPKDRFSAERLKGVDSTLKIQPAKLEDSAVYLCASSLVEGRTTNEKLFFGSGTQLSVL.

This chain joins TRBV30 and TRBJ2-2, with 9 bases fitting TRBD2. The germline gives CDR1 GTSNPN, CDR2 SVGIG (reference sequence). CDR3 length equals 15 residues. The V and J ends lost 1 base and 5 bases, in that order; junction bases with no gene match: 5. For the CDR3, the DNA is TGTGCCTGGAGTGGGCTAGCGGGACGGACCGGGGAGCTGTTTTTT. It is translated as CAWSGLAGRTGELFF.

This clone appeared once. V is TRBV6-5 and J is TRBJ2-5; D unclear. Germline CDR1 and CDR2: MNHEY and SVGAGI. This CDR3 is 16 amino acids long. V lost 2 bases to trimming and J lost 4 bases, with 17 bases between them. Written as DNA, the CDR3 is TGTGCCAGCAGTTACAAACAGTTTGTCCCGCTAGAGACCCAGTACTTC. Protein product: CASSYKQFVPLETQYF.

The chain links TRBV5-4 to TRBJ2-1, with a tentative D call TRBD2 (6 bases). The CDR3 is 12 residues long. Germline-derived CDR1 and CDR2 are SGHNT and YYREEE (reference sequence). Trimming took 6 bases from V and 5 from J, leaving 9 bases between them. CDR3 region: CASTGLNNEQFF. The CDR3 DNA follows: TGTGCCAGCACAGGACTAAACAATGAGCAGTTCTTC. The whole variable domain, remainder taken from reference TRBV5-4 and TRBJ2-1, is ETGVTQSPTHLIKTRGQQVTLRCSSQSGHNTVSWYQQALGQGPQFIFQYYREEENGRGNFPPRFSGLQFPNYSSELNVNALELDDSALYLCASTGLNNEQFFGPGTRLTVL.

This clone was counted a single time. The gene calls are TRBV14 and TRBJ2-2; tentative D call: TRBD2 (5 bases). Between the trimmed V and J ends, which lost 0 bases and 7 bases, there was a span of 15 bases. Germline V gene lookup returns CDR1 SGHDN and CDR2 FVKESK. There are 16 residues in the CDR3. The CDR3 loop is CASSQDLTGSGGELFF. CDR3 nucleotides: TGTGCCAGCAGCCAAGATTTAACGGGATCGGGCGGGGAGCTGTTTTTT.

This clone was picked up one time. The chain links TRBV9 to TRBJ2-3; D gene unclear. Germline V CDR1 and CDR2: SGDLS, YYNGEE. The CDR3 loop spans 13 amino acids. The V end lost 0 bases, the J end lost 6 bases, and 8 bases lay between the germline ends. This chain's CDR3 is CASSVVPADTQYF. DNA for the CDR3: TGTGCCAGCAGCGTAGTCCCCGCGGATACGCAGTATTTT. The whole variable domain, remainder taken from reference TRBV9 and TRBJ2-3, is DSGVTQTPKHLITATGQRVTLRCSPRSGDLSVYWYQQSLDQGLQFLIQYYNGEERAKGNILERFSAQQFPDLHSELNLSSLELGDSALYFCASSVVPADTQYFGPGTRLTVL.

The chain links TRBV7-9 to TRBJ1-2, with a weak D call TRBD1 (5 bases). Germline-derived CDR1 and CDR2 are SEHNR and FQNEAQ (reference sequence). The CDR3 totals 13 residues. V was clipped by 3 bases and J by 4 bases, with 9 bases between them. CDR3 nucleotide sequence: TGTGCCAGCAGCTTGGGGGGAGCCTATGGCTACACCTTC. It translates to CASSLGGAYGYTF.

The chain joins TRBV27 to TRBJ2-1; possibly TRBD2 for D (6 bases). In germline, CDR1 is MNHEY, CDR2 SMNVEV (reference sequence). This CDR3 has 12 residues. The V gene lost 6 bases and the J gene lost 9 bases, with 12 bases spanning the gap. The CDR3 reads CASSPGGLEQFF. DNA for the CDR3: TGTGCCAGCAGCCCCGGAGGGCTTGAGCAGTTCTTC.

The chain links TRBV6-1 to TRBJ1-3; 8 positions agree with TRBD1. This CDR3 has 15 amino acids. Per germline, CDR1 MNHNS and CDR2 SASEGT. J was trimmed by 4 bases and V by 7 bases; bases with no gene match: 9. CDR3 sequence: CASTPRTGRGNTIYF. For the CDR3, the DNA is TGTGCCAGCACTCCCCGGACAGGGAGAGGAAACACCATATATTTT.

V usage is TRBV15 and J usage is TRBJ2-2, with 8 bases identical to TRBD1. The CDR3 totals 15 residues. Trimming at V came to 3 bases and at J to 0 bases, leaving 0 bases not matched to a gene. The germline gives CDR1 LNHNV, CDR2 YYDKDF (reference sequence). In nucleotides, the CDR3 is TGTGCCACCAGCAGGGACAGGGCGAACACCGGGGAGCTGTTTTTT. Translating gives CATSRDRANTGELFF.

This clone showed up just a few times. The rearrangement uses TRBV6-5 and TRBJ1-1; D possibly corresponds to TRBD1 (5 bases). V dropped 0 bases and J dropped 2 bases, with 7 bases sitting between them. The germline V gene has CDR1 MNHEY and CDR2 SVGAGI. The CDR3 totals 14 residues. CDR3: CASSYSGANTEAFF. CDR3 DNA sequence: TGTGCCAGCAGTTACTCTGGGGCTAACACTGAAGCTTTCTTT.

This clone is a singleton in its sample. This sequence joins TRBV6-5 and TRBJ1-2; a weak D match, TRBD1 (6 bases). Germline CDR1 reads MNHEY; CDR2 reads SVGAGI. V dropped 5 bases and J dropped 2 bases, with 9 bases sitting between them. The CDR3 runs to 13 residues. This chain's CDR3 is CASSVDRNYGYTF. The CDR3, as DNA: TGTGCCAGCAGTGTGGACAGAAACTATGGCTACACCTTC.

This rearrangement joins TRBV6-5 to TRBJ2-3; 7 bases match TRBD1. Trimming at V came to 0 bases and at J to 1 base, leaving 1 base not matched to a gene. This CDR3 has 15 amino acids. Germline V gene data show CDR1 as MNHEY and CDR2 as SVGAGI. CDR3 sequence: CASSYSGQGTDTQYF. The CDR3 DNA is TGTGCCAGCAGTTACTCAGGACAGGGCACAGATACGCAGTATTTT.

This clone was observed a single time. The sample contains more than one DNA sequence encoding this CDR3. V and J are TRBV6-1 and TRBJ2-7, with D possibly TRBD2 on 6 matching bases. CDR1 and CDR2 from the germline V gene are MNHNS and SASEGT. Trimming took 8 bases from V and 3 from J, leaving 8 bases between them. The CDR3 contains 11 residues. The CDR3 sequence: CASRGIYEQYV. The CDR3, as DNA: TGTGCCAGCCGGGGGATCTACGAGCAGTACGTC.

The chain is built from TRBV14 and TRBJ1-1; 9 bases fit TRBD1. The CDR3 runs to 14 residues. Germline values: CDR1 SGHDN, CDR2 FVKESK. V lost 4 bases and J lost 1; bases outside the gene matches: 1. CDR3 DNA sequence: TGTGCCAGCAGCCCGGGACAGGGGAACACTGAAGCTTTCTTT. Its translation is CASSPGQGNTEAFF.

In DNA, the CDR3 is TGCAGCGTCCGGACTAGCGGAGGCAGCACAGATACGCAGTATTTT. Its translation: CSVRTSGGSTDTQYF. This sequence joins TRBV29-1 and TRBJ2-3; 10 bases are a match to TRBD2. The trim removed 6 bases at V and 0 bases at J, leaving 6 bases unmatched. The germline CDR1 and CDR2 sequences are SQVTM and ANQGSEA. The CDR3 length is 15 residues.

This clone came up once. The V gene is TRBV6-5, the J gene TRBJ1-5, with a tentative D call TRBD1 (5 bases). Germline assignment: CDR1 MNHEY and CDR2 SVGAGI. The CDR3 covers 15 residues. The V and J ends lost 2 bases and 5 bases respectively, with 13 bases between them. The CDR3 loop reads CASSYGGAADQPQHF. The CDR3 DNA is TGTGCCAGCAGTTACGGTGGGGCGGCGGATCAGCCCCAGCATTTT.

V and J are TRBV4-1 and TRBJ2-1, with TRBD2 identical over 7 bases. Germline V gene sequence: CDR1 MGHRA, CDR2 YSYEKL. J lost 7 bases, V lost 0 bases, and 6 bases had no gene match. This CDR3 is 15 amino acids long. CDR3 bases: TGCGCCAGCAGCCAAGAAGTGGGACTACCGAATGAGCAGTTCTTC. Protein: CASSQEVGLPNEQFF.

V and J are TRBV7-9 and TRBJ1-4; TRBD1 is a possible D gene (6 bases). There are 17 residues in the CDR3. From germline, CDR1 is SEHNR and CDR2 FQNEAQ (reference sequence). The germline V and J ends were trimmed by 1 base and 3 bases, with 15 bases remaining between them. CDR3 nucleotides: TGTGCCAGCAGCTTAGAACCCTACAGGGAAGCTAATGAAAAACTGTTTTTT. It translates to CASSLEPYREANEKLFF.

The J gene is TRBJ2-3, the V gene TRBV5-4; a possible D gene is TRBD1 (6 bases). This CDR3 spans 14 amino acids. The germline gives CDR1 SGHNT, CDR2 YYREEE (reference sequence). The V end lost 4 bases, the J end lost 2 bases, and 11 bases lay between the germline ends. CDR3 DNA: TGTGCCAGCAGCCAGGACAGAGTCACAGATACGCAGTATTTT. This translates into CASSQDRVTDTQYF.